This record covers a single TCR beta chain. No antigen is known for it. No quality values exist for individual bases; no much larger clone is one base distant. The junction carries 12 bases between V and J, which are trimmed by 3 bases and 5 bases respectively. The CDR3 has 14 amino acids, counting the end cysteine and phenylalanine. Left in the record is the CDR3 DNA by itself, 42 bases read in frame from the first base. CDR1 is given as SGHAT and CDR2 as FQNNGV, both from the germline V gene. Samples came from patients with Merkel cell carcinoma. The library was generated by the immunoSEQ multiplex PCR assay. Sourced from immuneACCESS, this table was stored by TCRdb with only in-frame sequences that have V and J called. A share of the clones is absent; for the studies checked, an unresolved V gene accounts for under half, and the remainder has no known explanation. The sample data list 6,500 to 7,500 clones, and about 90% of these were observed just once. The ten largest clones represent about 3% of the sample.

The entry originates in a study of T cells and Merkel cell carcinoma outcomes (dated by TCRdb to 2019 to 2021). For the wider study: In patients with Merkel cell carcinoma, researchers looked at whether the T-cell repertoire of the tumor, along with T-cell density, could predict clinical outcome. What the study reported, not specific to this receptor: According to the report, clinical outcomes in Merkel cell carcinoma patients could be predicted using T-cell density together with features of the T-cell repertoire.

The receptor was isolated from a human donor with Merkel cell carcinoma. The chain is encoded by TRBV11-2 joined to TRBJ2-3; D gene: possibly TRBD2, on 6 matching bases. Source material: tumor tissue from Merkel cell carcinoma. In nucleotides, the sequence is TGTGCCAGCAGCTTGGATCGGACTATAGATACGCAGTATTTT. Translated, this gives CASSLDRTIDTQYF.